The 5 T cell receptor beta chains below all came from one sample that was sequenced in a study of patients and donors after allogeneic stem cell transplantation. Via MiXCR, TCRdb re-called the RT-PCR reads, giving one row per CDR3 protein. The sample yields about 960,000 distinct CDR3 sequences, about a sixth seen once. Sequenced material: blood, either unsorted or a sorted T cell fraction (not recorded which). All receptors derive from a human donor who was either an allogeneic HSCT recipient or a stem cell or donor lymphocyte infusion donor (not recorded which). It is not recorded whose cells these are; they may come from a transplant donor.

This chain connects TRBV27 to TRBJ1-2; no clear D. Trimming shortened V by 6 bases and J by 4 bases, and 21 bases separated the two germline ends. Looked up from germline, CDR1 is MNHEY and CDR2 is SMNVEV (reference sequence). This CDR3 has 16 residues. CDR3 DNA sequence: TGTGCCAGCAGCCTACGGGGAATCTCCCTCGGCTATGGCTACACCTTC. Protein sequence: CASSLRGISLGYGYTF.

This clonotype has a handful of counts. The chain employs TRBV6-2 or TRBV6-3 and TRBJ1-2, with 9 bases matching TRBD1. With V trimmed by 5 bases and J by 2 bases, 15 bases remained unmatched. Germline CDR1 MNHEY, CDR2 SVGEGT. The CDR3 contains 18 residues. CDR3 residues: CASSNQPGQGPTNYGYTF. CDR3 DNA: TGTGCCAGCAGTAACCAACCGGGACAGGGACCGACCAACTATGGCTACACCTTC.

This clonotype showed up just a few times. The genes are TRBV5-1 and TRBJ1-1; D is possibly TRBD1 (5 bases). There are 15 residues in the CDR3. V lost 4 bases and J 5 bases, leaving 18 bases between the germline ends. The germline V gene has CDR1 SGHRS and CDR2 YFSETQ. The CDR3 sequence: CASSPRPGEGTEAFF. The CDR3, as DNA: TGCGCCAGCAGCCCACGCCCGGGTGAGGGGACTGAAGCTTTCTTT.

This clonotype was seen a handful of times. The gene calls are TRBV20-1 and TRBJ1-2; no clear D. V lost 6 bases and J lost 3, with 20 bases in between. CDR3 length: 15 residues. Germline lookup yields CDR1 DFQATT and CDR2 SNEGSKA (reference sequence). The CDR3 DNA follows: TGCAGTGCCTCGGACCCACCCAGCGGGGACTATGGCTACACCTTC. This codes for CSASDPPSGDYGYTF.

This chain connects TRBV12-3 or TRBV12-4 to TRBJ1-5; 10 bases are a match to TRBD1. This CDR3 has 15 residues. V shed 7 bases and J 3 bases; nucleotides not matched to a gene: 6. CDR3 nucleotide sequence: TGTGCCAGCACCTCGGGACAGGGGTTCAATCAGCCCCAGCATTTT. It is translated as CASTSGQGFNQPQHF.